The 11 T cell receptor beta chains below all came from one sample that was sequenced in a study of blood T cell repertoires in COVID-19 (dated by TCRdb to the early 2020s). Library method: the immunoSEQ multiplex PCR assay. The clones in this table, taken by TCRdb from immuneACCESS, are in-frame only. Not every clone is retained; where verified, under half of the shortfall comes from an unresolved V gene, and the cause of the rest is unknown. This sample is represented by 88,000 or so clones; 65% to 90% of them were singletons. The top ten hold roughly 4% of the sample. The sample consisted of peripheral blood. All receptors derive from a man aged 55 to 70 with acute or convalescent COVID-19.

V gene TRBV3-1 (or the pseudogene TRBV3-2) combines with J gene TRBJ2-7; 10 positions match TRBD2. Germline loops: CDR1 LGHDT, CDR2 YNNKEL (reference sequence). The CDR3 has 17 amino acids. Unmatched junction bases numbered 12, after V lost 3 bases and J lost 4 bases. The CDR3 sequence: CASSQGFGGLAAYEQYF. The CDR3 bases are TGTGCCAGCAGCCAGGGATTCGGAGGACTAGCGGCGTACGAGCAGTACTTC.

The chain couples TRBV10-3 to TRBJ1-3; D ambiguous. Trimming stripped 10 bases from V and 0 bases from J, with 13 bases between. Germline CDR1 ENHRY, CDR2 SYGVKD. The CDR3 extends over 14 amino acids. CDR3 bases: TGTGCCACAGAGACATTCTCCTCTGGAAACACCATATATTTT. Amino acids: CATETFSSGNTIYF.

This chain joins TRBV4-3 and TRBJ2-7; TRBD2 matches 10 bases. V was clipped by 4 bases and J by 3 bases; unmatched bases: 9. The CDR3 sequence is 16 residues long. Per germline, CDR1 LGHNA and CDR2 YSLEER. The CDR3 protein is CASSPLAGHLDYEQYF. The CDR3 DNA is TGCGCCAGCAGCCCACTAGCGGGGCACTTGGACTACGAGCAGTACTTC.

V gene TRBV4-1 combines with J gene TRBJ2-7, with TRBD2 matching over 7 bases. The CDR3 totals 16 residues. Trimming took 0 bases from V and 2 from J; bases not matched to a gene: 7. Germline-derived CDR1 and CDR2 are MGHRA and YSYEKL. The CDR3 coding sequence is TGCGCCAGCAGCCAAGATCAAGGCGGGAGTCCCTACGAGCAGTACTTC. It specifies CASSQDQGGSPYEQYF.

This chain connects TRBV10-3 to TRBJ2-7, with 9 bases that match TRBD1. The CDR3 sequence is 14 residues long. Trimming took 6 bases from V and 6 from J; bases not matched to a gene: 9. The germline CDR1 and CDR2 sequences are ENHRY and SYGVKD. The CDR3: CAIRTGGRVSEQYF. The DNA of the CDR3 is TGTGCCATCAGGACAGGGGGTCGGGTTAGCGAGCAGTACTTC.

The V and J genes are TRBV7-8 and TRBJ2-3, with D possibly matching TRBD2 (5 bases). V was pared by 7 bases and J by 0 bases, with 14 bases between. The CDR3 runs to 15 residues. Germline V CDR1 and CDR2: SGHVS, FQNEAQ. Here the CDR3 DNA reads TGTGCCAGCACCAAGCGGTGGATAAGCACAGATACGCAGTATTTT. Translated, it gives CASTKRWISTDTQYF.

This sequence joins TRBV12-3 or TRBV12-4 and TRBJ2-1; D is unresolved. The CDR3 runs 12 residues. V lost 11 bases to trimming and J lost 0 bases, with 8 bases between them. The CDR3 DNA reads TGTGCCTCGCTGAGCTCCTACAATGAGCAGTTCTTC. Its translation is CASLSSYNEQFF.

The chain employs TRBV12-3 or TRBV12-4 and TRBJ1-6; TRBD1 agrees at 9 bases. The length of the CDR3 is 12 residues. Unmatched junction bases numbered 4, after V lost 6 bases and J lost 13 bases. As DNA, the CDR3 is TGTGCCAGCAGGTTCGACAGGGGGCCCCTCCACTTT. This translates into CASRFDRGPLHF.

The gene calls are TRBV7-9 and TRBJ2-3, with D maybe TRBD2 (6 bases). This CDR3 spans 14 amino acids. The germline gives CDR1 SEHNR, CDR2 FQNEAQ (reference sequence). Trimming removed 4 bases at V and 6 bases at J, with 14 bases between. CDR3 DNA sequence: TGTGCCAGCAGCTGGACCGGCGGGGTCGATACGCAGTATTTT. This translates into CASSWTGGVDTQYF.

V is TRBV6-5 and J is TRBJ2-3; 11 bases match TRBD2. The CDR3 spans 15 residues. The junction had 0 bases not matched to a gene; V was cut back by 4 bases and J by 0 bases. Germline CDR1 MNHEY, CDR2 SVGAGI. The CDR3 loop reads CASSWTSGSTDTQYF. CDR3 bases: TGTGCCAGCAGTTGGACTAGCGGGAGCACAGATACGCAGTATTTT.

In its sample, this clone was seen once. The rearrangement links TRBV5-1 to TRBJ1-1; D might be TRBD1 (6 bases). V was cut by 0 bases and J by 2 bases, with 11 bases left in between. This CDR3 region has 15 residues. The germline gives CDR1 SGHRS, CDR2 YFSETQ. DNA of the CDR3: TGCGCCAGCAGCTTGGTGGGGGGGCGAAACACTGAAGCTTTCTTT. Its protein product is CASSLVGGRNTEAFF.